A single sample gave rise to the 29 T cell receptor beta chains below, sequenced in a study of CD4 T cells in relation to SARS-CoV-2 and coronaviruses. Unexposed donor CD4+ T cells date from 2011-2018, before the COVID-19 pandemic. Isolation of CD4+ T cells took place after about 9 days in culture. Antigens for these TCRs are unknown. Profiled with immunoSEQ multiplex PCR; TCRdb holds only in-frame clones, not every one. The repertoire consists of under 20,000 clones, with about 77% occurring once and the leading ten covering roughly 19%. Sequenced input: CD4+ T cells from PBMCs, cultured in vitro. The receptors derive from a human donor in good health.

CDR3 loop: CASSVGQGLNIQYF. CDR3 DNA sequence: TGTGCCAGCAGCGTGGGACAGGGCCTGAACATTCAGTACTTC. The chain couples TRBV9 to TRBJ2-4, with 9 bases fitting TRBD1. The CDR3 runs to 14 residues. V shed 2 bases, J shed 7 bases, and the junction held 4 bases outside the gene matches. Germline CDR1 and CDR2: SGDLS and YYNGEE.

This clone was picked up a small number of times. The V gene is TRBV3-1 (or the pseudogene TRBV3-2), the J gene TRBJ2-7; D gene unclear. The CDR3 consists of 12 residues. Deletions cut 0 bases from V and 6 bases from J, with 6 bases between. Germline V gene data show CDR1 as LGHDT and CDR2 as YNNKEL (reference sequence). The CDR3: CASSQDLSEQYF. The CDR3 DNA follows: TGTGCCAGCAGCCAAGATCTATCCGAGCAGTACTTC.

This clone has more than one count but fewer than ten. The chain combines TRBV7-6 with TRBJ1-6, with D hard to call. This CDR3 has 13 residues. Trimming left V 2 bases short and J 5 bases short, with 4 bases between. Germline V CDR1 and CDR2: SGHVS, FNYEAQ. CDR3 amino acids: CASSLTDNSPLHF. CDR3 bases: TGTGCCAGCAGCTTAACGGATAATTCACCCCTCCACTTT.

The chain joins TRBV10-2 to TRBJ2-3; D is unresolved. Germline V gene sequence: CDR1 WSHSY, CDR2 SAAADI. Trimming took off 8 bases at V and 0 bases at J, with 12 bases between the two ends. CDR3 size: 14 residues. The CDR3 loop is CASVASPSTDTQYF. CDR3 nucleotide sequence: TGCGCCAGCGTGGCGTCTCCTAGCACAGATACGCAGTATTTT.

The gene calls are TRBV7-9 and TRBJ1-2; D perhaps matches TRBD1 (5 bases). CDR1 and CDR2 (germline): SEHNR, FQNEAQ (reference sequence). The CDR3 is 16 residues long. V dropped 3 bases and J dropped 2 bases, with 16 bases sitting between them. The chain's CDR3 is CASSLGGGALNYGYTF. The CDR3 nucleotides read TGTGCCAGCAGCTTGGGCGGTGGGGCTTTAAACTATGGCTACACCTTC.

The V call is TRBV6-4, the J call TRBJ2-1, with TRBD2 identical over 10 bases. Looked up from germline, CDR1 is MRHNA and CDR2 is SNTAGT. This CDR3 has 15 amino acids. V dropped 3 bases and J dropped 4; count of bases not matched to a gene: 3. The CDR3 is CASSETSGDYNEQFF. The CDR3 DNA is TGTGCCAGCAGTGAAACTAGCGGGGATTACAATGAGCAGTTCTTC.

This clone has only one observation. This rearrangement joins TRBV6-1 to TRBJ1-3; D remains unclear. V was clipped by 1 base and J by 0 bases, with 7 bases between them. CDR1 is MNHNS, CDR2 SASEGT, per germline. The CDR3 contains 15 residues. CDR3 loop: CASSEGNPSGNTIYF. DNA of the CDR3: TGTGCCAGCAGTGAAGGAAATCCCTCTGGAAACACCATATATTTT.

Relative to its sample, this clone is medium-sized. The V call is TRBV12-3 or TRBV12-4, the J call TRBJ2-7; D ambiguous. The V and J ends lost 4 bases and 0 bases respectively, with 7 bases between them. The CDR3 runs 13 residues. The CDR3 region is CASSSGNSYEQYF. Here the CDR3 DNA reads TGTGCCAGCAGTTCTGGGAACTCCTACGAGCAGTACTTC.

This clone was found a few times. The chain has TRBV19 and TRBJ1-5; no firm D call. The CDR3 length is 13 residues. The germline V gene encodes CDR1 LNHDA and CDR2 SQIVND (reference sequence). Between the trimmed V and J ends, which lost 4 bases and 7 bases, there was a span of 11 bases. The CDR3 here is CASSTQTRQPQHF. The CDR3 nucleotides are TGTGCCAGTAGTACCCAGACCCGCCAGCCCCAGCATTTT.

V usage is TRBV2 and J usage is TRBJ1-5, with D unresolved. The CDR3 covers 14 residues. The V and J ends lost 6 bases and 5 bases respectively, with 14 bases between them. Germline V CDR1 and CDR2: SNHLY, FYNNEI. Here the CDR3 reads CASRRITTDQPQHF. The DNA of the CDR3 is TGTGCCAGCAGGCGAATCACAACTGATCAGCCCCAGCATTTT.

The chain combines TRBV4-1 with TRBJ2-1, with 14 bases matching TRBD2. The CDR3 length is 20 residues. The junction had 9 bases not matched to a gene; V was cut back by 2 bases and J by 0 bases. Germline V gene data show CDR1 as MGHRA and CDR2 as YSYEKL. The CDR3 here is CASSQSGTSGSSSSYNEQFF. As DNA, the CDR3 is TGCGCCAGCAGCCAAAGCGGGACTAGCGGGAGCAGTAGCTCCTACAATGAGCAGTTCTTC.

V and J are TRBV9 and TRBJ2-3; D is unclear. CDR3 size: 14 residues. V gave up 4 bases and J gave up 10 bases, with 19 bases separating them. Germline V lookup: CDR1 SGDLS, CDR2 YYNGEE. CDR3 sequence (DNA): TGTGCCAGCAGCACCGGGCCCCTCGAGGCGGCGCAGTATTTT. Translated, it gives CASSTGPLEAAQYF.

J is TRBJ1-6 and V is TRBV6-5; TRBD1 matches at 7 bases. CDR1 is MNHEY, CDR2 SVGAGI, per germline. V gave up 6 bases and J gave up 8 bases; unmatched junction bases: 10. The CDR3 length is 15 residues. The CDR3, as DNA: TGTGCCAGCAGAACAAAGGGGACAGACCATTCACCCCTCCACTTT. It encodes CASRTKGTDHSPLHF.

The CDR3 protein is CASSLIGLLYPNTGELFF. The CDR3, as DNA: TGCGCCAGCAGCTTGATAGGGTTGCTCTACCCGAACACCGGGGAGCTGTTTTTT. This chain connects TRBV5-1 to TRBJ2-2; D gene unclear. The CDR3 is 18 amino acids. Trimming removed 1 base at V and 0 bases at J, with 16 bases between. The V gene's germline CDR1 is SGHRS and CDR2 YFSETQ.

V is TRBV5-1 and J is TRBJ1-1, with 7 positions matching TRBD1. CDR3 length: 15 residues. V trimming: 4 bases; J trimming: 3 bases; junction bases outside the gene matches: 9. Germline CDR1 and CDR2: SGHRS and YFSETQ. The CDR3 DNA reads TGCGCCAGCAGCCCTTCAGCCAGGGGGGACACTGAAGCTTTCTTT. Its translation: CASSPSARGDTEAFF.

This clone was recorded a few times. V is TRBV30 and J is TRBJ1-5; no firm D call. CDR3 length equals 13 residues. The V and J ends lost 0 bases and 2 bases respectively, with 5 bases between them. Germline CDR1 reads GTSNPN; CDR2 reads SVGIG (reference sequence). CDR3 amino acids: CAWSVSGNQPQHF. The CDR3 DNA sequence: TGTGCCTGGAGTGTGTCTGGCAATCAGCCCCAGCATTTT.

This clone was found once. CDR3 in amino acids: CASSSIGQGLPEAFF. Here the CDR3 DNA reads TGTGCCAGCAGTTCTATTGGACAGGGCTTGCCTGAAGCTTTCTTT. The rearrangement links TRBV6-2 or TRBV6-3 to TRBJ1-1, with 8 bases lining up with TRBD1. There are 15 residues in the CDR3. Germline values: CDR1 MNHEY, CDR2 SVGEGT. V gave up 4 bases and J gave up 6 bases; unmatched junction bases: 10.

The gene calls are TRBV25-1 and TRBJ2-7, with 7 bases matching TRBD2. V lost 4 bases to trimming and J lost 2 bases; unmatched junction nucleotides: 5. The CDR3 totals 14 residues. Germline CDR1 is MGHDK and CDR2 is SYGVNS. CDR3 DNA sequence: TGTGCCAGCAGTGCCCGGGACTACCCCTACGAGCAGTACTTC. It specifies CASSARDYPYEQYF.

This chain uses TRBV30 with TRBJ2-1, with 7 positions matching TRBD2. This CDR3 is 13 amino acids long. V trimming: 2 bases; J trimming: 15 bases; junction bases outside the gene matches: 13. Germline lookup yields CDR1 GTSNPN and CDR2 SVGIG (reference sequence). In DNA, the CDR3 is TGTGCCTGGAGTATAGGCGGGAGTGTAAGAGCGTTCTTC. Translation gives CAWSIGGSVRAFF. The full variable domain, completed using reference TRBV30 and TRBJ2-1, is SQTIHQWPATLVQPVGSPLSLECTVEGTSNPNLYWYRQAAGRGLQLLFYSVGIGQISSEVPQNLSASRPQDRQFILSSKKLLLSDSGFYLCAWSIGGSVRAFFGPGTRLTVL.

This chain connects TRBV28 to TRBJ2-3; 8 bases match TRBD1. Germline V gene data show CDR1 as MDHEN and CDR2 as SYDVKM. The CDR3 has 15 amino acids. V gave up 2 bases and J gave up 4 bases; unmatched junction bases: 5. CDR3 region: CASSLGDRGADTQYF. As DNA, the CDR3 is TGTGCCAGCAGTTTAGGAGACAGGGGCGCAGATACGCAGTATTTT.

In DNA, the CDR3 is TGTGCCAGCGGGCCCTGGGCGGAGAATGAGCAGTTCTTC. This translates into CASGPWAENEQFF. This chain uses TRBV3-1 (or the pseudogene TRBV3-2) with TRBJ2-1; D remains unclear. The V gene lost 8 bases and the J gene lost 7 bases, with 15 bases spanning the gap. This CDR3 has 13 amino acids. From germline, CDR1 is LGHDT and CDR2 YNNKEL (reference sequence).

The table lists this clone with a count of one. The gene calls are TRBV7-2 and TRBJ2-1; D is undetermined. CDR1 is SGHTA, CDR2 FQGNSA, per germline. V lost 3 bases and J lost 0, with 9 bases in between. CDR3 length equals 15 residues. The CDR3 region has the DNA TGTGCCAGCAGCTTTCTCCGTAGCTCCTACAATGAGCAGTTCTTC. Amino acids: CASSFLRSSYNEQFF. Full variable domain (remainder filled in from reference TRBV7-2 and TRBJ2-1): GAGVSQSPSNKVTEKGKDVELRCDPISGHTALYWYRQSLGQGLEFLIYFQGNSAPDKSGLPSDRFSAERTGGSVSTLTIQRTQQEDSAVYLCASSFLRSSYNEQFFGPGTRLTVL.

This chain links TRBV7-9 with TRBJ2-1; no reliable D call. CDR3 length equals 17 residues. Trimming cost V 6 bases and J 0 bases, with 18 bases left between them. Germline loops: CDR1 SEHNR, CDR2 FQNEAQ (reference sequence). CDR3 bases: TGTGCCAGCAGTCCCGACCATATCAAGATCTCCTACAATGAGCAGTTCTTC. Translated, it gives CASSPDHIKISYNEQFF.

The chain employs TRBV7-3 and TRBJ2-7, with D uncertain. The germline V gene encodes CDR1 SGHTA and CDR2 FQGTGA. V shed 1 base and J shed 3 bases, with 7 bases lying between them. The CDR3 is 13 residues long. The CDR3 region has the DNA TGTGCCAGCAGCTTAAGTCACAGCTACGAGCAGTACTTC. This codes for CASSLSHSYEQYF.

This clone was observed a few times. V gene TRBV5-6 combines with J gene TRBJ1-2, with TRBD1 as a possible D gene (5 bases). V was cut by 1 base and J by 10 bases, with 8 bases left in between. The CDR3 runs 11 residues. Per the germline V gene, CDR1 is SGHDT and CDR2 is YYEEEE. DNA of the CDR3: TGTGCCAGCAGCTTGCCAGGGATCTACACCTTC. This sequence encodes CASSLPGIYTF.

This clone was seen more than once but under ten times. The chain employs TRBV28 and TRBJ1-6; D is possibly TRBD1 (5 bases). The germline V and J ends were trimmed by 3 bases and 12 bases, with 6 bases remaining between them. The germline V gene has CDR1 MDHEN and CDR2 SYDVKM. The CDR3 has 11 amino acids. CDR3 in DNA: TGTGCCAGCAGTTTGAGGGGACCCCTCCACTTT. It is translated as CASSLRGPLHF.

The CDR3, as DNA: TGTGCCAGCAGCGTAGCGTTCGGTGCGGGAGATGTCATTCAGTACTTC. Its protein product is CASSVAFGAGDVIQYF. The chain links TRBV9 to TRBJ2-4, with 7 bases identical to TRBD2. J gave up 9 bases and V 0 bases, and 12 bases lay outside the gene matches. This CDR3 comprises 16 residues. Germline V gives CDR1 SGDLS, CDR2 YYNGEE.

This sequence joins TRBV7-3 and TRBJ2-1; D unresolved. Trimming took 5 bases from V and 5 from J, leaving 10 bases between them. CDR3 length: 13 amino acids. In germline, CDR1 is SGHTA, CDR2 FQGTGA. The CDR3 nucleotides read TGTGCCAGCAGCGCTCGGACCAACAATGAGCAGTTCTTC. Its protein product is CASSARTNNEQFF. Drawing the rest from reference TRBV7-3 and TRBJ2-1, the complete variable domain is GAGVSQTPSNKVTEKGKYVELRCDPISGHTALYWYRQSLGQGPEFLIYFQGTGAADDSGLPNDRFFAVRPEGSVSTLKIQRTERGDSAVYLCASSARTNNEQFFGPGTRLTVL.

This clone appeared a few times. The chain recombines TRBV6-1 with TRBJ2-6, with 7 bases lining up with TRBD2. The V gene's germline CDR1 is MNHNS and CDR2 SASEGT. CDR3 length: 18 residues. Trimming removed 1 base from V and 0 bases from J; junction bases left unmatched: 6. CDR3 DNA: TGTGCCAGCAGTGAAGGGGGAGGGTTCCTCTCTGGGGCCAACGTCCTGACTTTC. The encoded protein is CASSEGGGFLSGANVLTF.